The 4 T cell receptor beta chains presented below share a single source sample, sequenced in a study of T cell responses to AZD1222 COVID-19 vaccine. The table came from immunoSEQ multiplex PCR; TCRdb's copy has only in-frame clones and leaves some out. The sample has about 99,000 clones, about 88% seen once. This sample comprised peripheral blood, obtained on day 0 of AZD1222 vaccination. The receptors were gathered from an adult in good health.

This chain joins TRBV28 and TRBJ1-6; 10 nucleotides align to TRBD1. CDR1 and CDR2 (germline): MDHEN, SYDVKM. V gave up 2 bases and J gave up 7 bases; unmatched junction bases: 23. This CDR3 comprises 22 residues. CDR3 protein: CASSLHLVRDRGGLARNSPLHF. DNA for the CDR3: TGTGCCAGCAGTTTACATCTGGTCAGGGACAGGGGTGGACTGGCTCGCAATTCACCCCTCCACTTT.

This chain links TRBV4-2 with TRBJ2-3; D call uncertain. Trimming removed 1 base from V and 0 bases from J, with 17 bases in between. Looked up from germline, CDR1 is LGHNA and CDR2 is YNFKEQ. This CDR3 region has 18 residues. CDR3 amino acids: CASSQVFAGSTSTDTQYF. The CDR3 bases are TGTGCCAGCAGCCAAGTTTTTGCCGGAAGTACTAGCACAGATACGCAGTATTTT.

This clone was seen once. The chain carries TRBV9 and TRBJ2-7; no clear D. Germline CDR1 and CDR2: SGDLS and YYNGEE. The CDR3 runs 15 residues. V shed 8 bases and J shed 3 bases, with 21 bases lying between them. The CDR3 DNA reads TGTGCCAGGGCCATTTGGCGTTGTACGCGCTACGAGCAGTACTTC. It is translated as CARAIWRCTRYEQYF.

The J gene is TRBJ1-2, the V gene TRBV6-1, with D uncertain. Trimming cost V 2 bases and J 0 bases, with 4 bases left between them. Germline V lookup: CDR1 MNHNS, CDR2 SASEGT. This CDR3 spans 13 amino acids. This CDR3 is CASSETANYGYTF. In nucleotides, the CDR3 is TGTGCCAGCAGTGAAACAGCTAACTATGGCTACACCTTC.